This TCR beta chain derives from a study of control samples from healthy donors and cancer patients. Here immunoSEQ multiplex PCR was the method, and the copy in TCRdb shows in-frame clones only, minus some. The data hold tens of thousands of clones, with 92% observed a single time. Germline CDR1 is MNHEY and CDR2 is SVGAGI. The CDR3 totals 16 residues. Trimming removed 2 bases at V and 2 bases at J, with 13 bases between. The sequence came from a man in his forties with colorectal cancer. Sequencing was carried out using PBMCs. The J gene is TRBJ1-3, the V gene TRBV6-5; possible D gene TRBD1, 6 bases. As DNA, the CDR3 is TGTGCCAGCAGTTACAATTCCAGGGGTGCTGGAAACACCATATATTTT. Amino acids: CASSYNSRGAGNTIYF.